The clone carrying this T cell receptor (beta chain) was counted between two and nine times. Its antigen is not known. The V end lost 0 bases, the J end lost 7 bases, and 9 bases lay between the germline ends. Per germline, CDR1 MGHDK and CDR2 SYGVNS. This CDR3 region has 14 residues. These data belong to a study of T cell repertoires in cytomegalovirus infection. From the reads, TCRdb called clonotypes with MiXCR, one entry per CDR3 protein. The table lists approximately 990,000 distinct CDR3 sequences, more than 25% of them singletons. Notes on the study in general: CMV-specific TCR beta clonotypes restricted by HLA-C dominated the ex vivo response. Totalled public TCR beta family frequency picked out people who carried CMV plus the relevant HLA.

This receptor was obtained from a human donor in good health (CMV status not recorded). Some clones in this sample may be carry-over from other donors' samples. The sample in question was cultured CD8+ T cells from PBMCs, obtained from culture after CMV antigen stimulation. This chain links TRBV25-1 with TRBJ2-2; unclear D gene. The CDR3 spells CASSEYVLGGELFF. The DNA for the CDR3 is TGTGCCAGCAGTGAATACGTCCTGGGCGGGGAGCTGTTTTTT.